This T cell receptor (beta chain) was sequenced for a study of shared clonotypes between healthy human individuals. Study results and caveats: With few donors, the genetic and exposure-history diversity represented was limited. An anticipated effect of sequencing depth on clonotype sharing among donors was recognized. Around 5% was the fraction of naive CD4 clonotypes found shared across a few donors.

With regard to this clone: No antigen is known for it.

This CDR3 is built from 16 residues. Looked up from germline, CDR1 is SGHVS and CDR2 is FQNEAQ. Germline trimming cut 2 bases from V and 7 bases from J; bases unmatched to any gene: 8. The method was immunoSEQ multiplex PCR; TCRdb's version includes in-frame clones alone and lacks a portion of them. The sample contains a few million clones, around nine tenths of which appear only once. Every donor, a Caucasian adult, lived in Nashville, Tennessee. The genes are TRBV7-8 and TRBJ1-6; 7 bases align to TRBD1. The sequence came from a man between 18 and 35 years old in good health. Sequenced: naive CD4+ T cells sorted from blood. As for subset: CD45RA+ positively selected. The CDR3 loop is CASSLQGGTPNSPLHF. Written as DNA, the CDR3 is TGTGCCAGCAGCTTACAGGGGGGCACGCCGAATTCACCCCTCCACTTT.